Each of the 22 T cell receptor beta chains below was sequenced from the same sample in a study of cytomegalovirus exposure and HLA in healthy donors. Both 60 Vbeta primers and 13 Jbeta primers went into the PCR. The data were produced by immunoSEQ multiplex PCR, yet TCRdb's version contains in-frame clones alone and is incomplete. The repertoire includes about 130,000 clones, around four fifths of them detected once, and approximately 1.4% sits in the top ten. The sample was PBMCs. These receptors originate from a man between 40 and 49 years old in good health and CMV-seronegative.

The chain couples TRBV5-1 to TRBJ2-7; 7 positions agree with TRBD1. Germline loops: CDR1 SGHRS, CDR2 YFSETQ. The junction had 7 bases not matched to a gene; V was cut back by 6 bases and J by 1 base. The CDR3 spans 14 residues. CDR3 protein: CASNRDSQSYEQYF. CDR3 nucleotides: TGCGCCAGCAACAGGGACAGCCAATCCTACGAGCAGTACTTC.

The CDR3: CASSFGLYTDTQYF. The DNA for the CDR3 is TGTGCCAGCAGCTTCGGACTCTACACAGATACGCAGTATTTT. The chain links TRBV7-8 to TRBJ2-3, with D tentatively TRBD2 (5 bases). Looked up from germline, CDR1 is SGHVS and CDR2 is FQNEAQ. The V gene lost 3 bases and the J gene lost 2 bases, with 9 bases spanning the gap. The CDR3 runs to 14 residues.

This sequence joins TRBV19 and TRBJ2-7; 9 nucleotides match TRBD1. The CDR3 extends over 14 amino acids. The ends lost 6 bases at V and 1 base at J; junction bases unmatched: 4. Germline V CDR1 and CDR2: LNHDA, SQIVND (reference sequence). The CDR3 sequence: CASRVTGGSYEQYF. The CDR3 DNA reads TGTGCCAGTAGGGTGACAGGGGGATCCTACGAGCAGTACTTC.

This rearrangement joins TRBV5-5 to TRBJ1-2, with 8 bases matching TRBD1. Germline CDR1 SGHKS, CDR2 YYEKEE (reference sequence). J was trimmed by 1 base and V by 4 bases; bases with no gene match: 6. The CDR3 loop spans 15 amino acids. In nucleotides, the CDR3 is TGTGCCAGCAGCGGAGGACAGGGCCATAACTATGGCTACACCTTC. It encodes CASSGGQGHNYGYTF.

This chain joins TRBV7-2 and TRBJ2-1, with 8 nucleotides matching TRBD2. CDR3 length equals 16 residues. From germline, CDR1 is SGHTA and CDR2 FQGNSA. The V gene end was trimmed by 4 bases and the J gene end by 2 bases; junction bases not matched to a gene: 7. CDR3 in amino acids: CASSWGAAGAYNEQFF. The CDR3 DNA is TGTGCCAGCAGCTGGGGGGCAGCGGGGGCCTACAATGAGCAGTTCTTC. The entire variable domain, with the rest obtained from reference TRBV7-2 and TRBJ2-1, is as follows: GAGVSQSPSNKVTEKGKDVELRCDPISGHTALYWYRQSLGQGLEFLIYFQGNSAPDKSGLPSDRFSAERTGGSVSTLTIQRTQQEDSAVYLCASSWGAAGAYNEQFFGPGTRLTVL.

This clone turned up a few times. The rearrangement uses TRBV28 and TRBJ1-5; 9 bases fit TRBD1. J gave up 3 bases and V 6 bases, and 3 bases lay outside the gene matches. The germline V gene has CDR1 MDHEN and CDR2 SYDVKM. The CDR3 has 14 residues. Here the CDR3 reads CASRGDRVNQPQHF. Here the CDR3 DNA reads TGTGCCAGCAGGGGGGACAGGGTCAATCAGCCCCAGCATTTT.

This clone was recorded a few times. V usage is TRBV4-1 and J usage is TRBJ2-5, with 9 bases identical to TRBD2. V trimming: 3 bases; J trimming: 4 bases; junction bases outside the gene matches: 0. The germline CDR1 and CDR2 sequences are MGHRA and YSYEKL. The CDR3 length is 13 residues. CDR3 sequence: CASSQGLAETQYF. Here the CDR3 DNA reads TGCGCCAGCAGCCAGGGACTAGCAGAGACCCAGTACTTC.

The gene calls are TRBV18 and TRBJ1-3, with D maybe TRBD1 (5 bases). The V and J ends lost 2 bases and 4 bases respectively, with 18 bases between them. The CDR3 spans 17 residues. Germline-derived CDR1 and CDR2 are KGHSH and LQKENI. The CDR3 nucleotides read TGTGCCAGCTCACCAAAGGAGACAGCCAAAATAGGAAACACCATATATTTT. It encodes CASSPKETAKIGNTIYF.

V and J are TRBV7-3 and TRBJ2-3, with TRBD2 as a possible D gene (6 bases). The CDR3 has 16 amino acids. V shed 4 bases and J shed 1 base, with 15 bases lying between them. Germline values: CDR1 SGHTA, CDR2 FQGTGA. CDR3 in amino acids: CASSYEGLGGTDTQYF. CDR3 sequence (DNA): TGTGCCAGCAGCTATGAGGGACTGGGGGGCACAGATACGCAGTATTTT.

The CDR3 nucleotides are TGTGCCACCAGCAGAGATAAAGTCAGCGGGGGGAATGAGCAGTTCTTC. It encodes CATSRDKVSGGNEQFF. V usage is TRBV15 and J usage is TRBJ2-1; 9 bases fit TRBD2. CDR1 and CDR2 from the germline V gene are LNHNV and YYDKDF (reference sequence). This CDR3 is 16 amino acids long. V was pared by 0 bases and J by 7 bases, with 7 bases of the junction left unmatched.

The rearrangement uses TRBV5-1 and TRBJ2-1, with D possibly being TRBD2 (6 bases). There are 14 residues in the CDR3. V dropped 3 bases and J dropped 0 bases, with 7 bases sitting between them. The germline V gene encodes CDR1 SGHRS and CDR2 YFSETQ. The DNA for the CDR3 is TGCGCCAGCAGCTGGCGGGGCTCCTACAATGAGCAGTTCTTC. Protein sequence: CASSWRGSYNEQFF.

The V gene is TRBV6-5, the J gene TRBJ2-5, with a possible D match to TRBD1 (6 bases). The CDR3 loop spans 15 amino acids. V was clipped by 6 bases and J by 5 bases, with 19 bases between them. Germline V gives CDR1 MNHEY, CDR2 SVGAGI. The CDR3 loop is CASSATGNRGETQYF. CDR3 nucleotides: TGTGCCAGCAGCGCGACAGGCAACAGAGGGGAGACCCAGTACTTC.

The genes are TRBV19 and TRBJ2-3, with 7 nucleotides matching TRBD1. V shed 5 bases and J 0 bases; nucleotides not matched to a gene: 5. This CDR3 has 15 residues. Germline CDR1 LNHDA, CDR2 SQIVND (reference sequence). CDR3 nucleotide sequence: TGTGCCAGTAGTTATACAGGGGCTAGCACAGATACGCAGTATTTT. This sequence encodes CASSYTGASTDTQYF.

This clone showed up just once. The chain has TRBV4-3 and TRBJ2-3; D uncertain. The CDR3 contains 14 residues. CDR1 LGHNA and CDR2 YSLEER come from the germline V gene. Trimming took 1 base from V and 5 from J, leaving 10 bases between them. CDR3 amino acids: CASSQGNYGDTQYF. CDR3 nucleotide sequence: TGCGCCAGCAGCCAAGGAAATTACGGAGATACGCAGTATTTT.

Regarding this clone: In the same sample, other DNA sequences code for this CDR3. The genes are TRBV9 and TRBJ2-1; TRBD2 matches 7 bases. The CDR3 contains 15 residues. The V segment lost 3 bases and the J segment 10 bases; nucleotides outside the gene matches: 13. The germline CDR1 and CDR2 sequences are SGDLS and YYNGEE. The chain's CDR3 is CASSGPDNGGKEQFF. The CDR3 region has the DNA TGTGCCAGCAGCGGACCGGACAACGGGGGGAAAGAGCAGTTCTTC. Full variable domain (rest looked up from reference TRBV9 and TRBJ2-1): DSGVTQTPKHLITATGQRVTLRCSPRSGDLSVYWYQQSLDQGLQFLIQYYNGEERAKGNILERFSAQQFPDLHSELNLSSLELGDSALYFCASSGPDNGGKEQFFGPGTRLTVL.

The J gene is TRBJ1-1, the V gene TRBV18; possibly TRBD1 for D (5 bases). The CDR3 runs 13 residues. V dropped 3 bases and J dropped 10 bases, with 15 bases sitting between them. Germline lookup yields CDR1 KGHSH and CDR2 LQKENI. The CDR3 DNA is TGTGCCAGCTCACCGGGGCTCGGCACAGGAGCTTTCTTT. As protein: CASSPGLGTGAFF.

The rearrangement joins TRBV15 to TRBJ1-1; D is perhaps TRBD1 (5 bases). Per the germline V gene, CDR1 is LNHNV and CDR2 is YYDKDF (reference sequence). The CDR3 spans 14 residues. The V end was cut by 3 bases, the J end by 4 bases, with 12 bases between. CDR3 DNA sequence: TGTGCCACCAGCAGGTCCAGGGTGGGCACTGAAGCTTTCTTT. It is translated as CATSRSRVGTEAFF.

The count of this clone is one. The rearrangement uses TRBV10-2 and TRBJ1-5; no firm D call. CDR3 size: 15 residues. The germline gives CDR1 WSHSY, CDR2 SAAADI. V was pared by 3 bases and J by 11 bases, with 20 bases between. In nucleotides, the CDR3 is TGCGCCAGCAGTGAACACAGCGGCGCGATAGCGTCCCAGCATTTT. Amino acids: CASSEHSGAIASQHF.

The CDR3 here is CASTTLVAGGEQFF. CDR3 nucleotide sequence: TGCGCCAGCACCACCCTAGTAGCGGGAGGGGAGCAGTTCTTC. The chain is built from TRBV5-1 and TRBJ2-1; TRBD2 agrees at 11 bases. Trimming cost V 6 bases and J 10 bases; bases outside gene matches: 9. Looked up from germline, CDR1 is SGHRS and CDR2 is YFSETQ. The CDR3 runs 14 residues.

The rearrangement links TRBV7-8 to TRBJ1-1, with TRBD1 as a possible D gene (6 bases). V gave up 2 bases and J gave up 11 bases, with 21 bases separating them. Per germline, CDR1 SGHVS and CDR2 FQNEAQ. This CDR3 is built from 15 residues. This CDR3 is CASSLSSAGGRRAFF. CDR3 DNA: TGTGCCAGCAGCTTATCGTCCGCGGGGGGGCGGAGGGCTTTCTTT.

The rearrangement links TRBV28 to TRBJ2-1, with 11 positions matching TRBD1. The germline V gene has CDR1 MDHEN and CDR2 SYDVKM. This CDR3 spans 15 amino acids. Trimming at V came to 6 bases and at J to 4 bases, leaving 5 bases not matched to a gene. CDR3 nucleotides: TGTGCCAGCAGCCCTGGGACAGGGGGTTACAATGAGCAGTTCTTC. This gives the protein CASSPGTGGYNEQFF.

The chain has TRBV14 and TRBJ1-5; 7 positions agree with TRBD1. Losses at the gene ends were 0 bases for V and 13 bases for J; bases not matched to a gene: 3. The CDR3 sequence is 12 residues long. Germline-derived CDR1 and CDR2 are SGHDN and FVKESK. The CDR3 is CASSQEGTVQHF. The DNA of the CDR3 is TGTGCCAGCAGCCAAGAGGGGACAGTTCAGCATTTT.